Listed below are T cell receptor beta chains from one sample, sequenced in a study of OX40 agonist ivuxolimab in advanced cancers. The data were produced by immunoSEQ multiplex PCR, yet TCRdb's version contains in-frame clones alone and is incomplete. The sample carries about 67,000 clones, approximately 93% recorded once. Source: CD4+ or CD8+ T cells sorted from blood, taken in a trial of the OX40 agonist ivuxolimab. Receptors were obtained from an adult with an advanced solid tumor such as melanoma, head and neck, liver or kidney cancer. Both conserved end residues are part of each CDR3. A D gene is named only where the DNA matches it firmly. The listing skips clone size in some rows; elsewhere it reads once, few, many or a size class.

-,-,TRBV29-1,TRBJ1-2,TGCAGCGTTGGGGAGAGATATGGCTACACCTTC,CSVGERYGYTF
-,-,TRBV6-1,TRBJ1-5,TGTGCCAGCAGTGAAGAGGAGTGGGATAGCAATCAGCCCCAGCATTTT,CASSEEEWDSNQPQHF
-,-,TRBV9,TRBJ1-3,TGTGCCAGCAGCTCCCGGGATTTCTCTGGAAACACCATATATTTT,CASSSRDFSGNTIYF
-,TRBD1,TRBV6-5,TRBJ2-7,TGTGCCACCAAACAGGGGCTAAGCTCCTACGAGCAGTACTTC,CATKQGLSSYEQYF
-,TRBD1,TRBV15,TRBJ1-1,TGTGCCACCAGCAGAGATGGTCAGGGGGCGCAGGTTGAAGCTTTCTTT,CATSRDGQGAQVEAFF
once,TRBD2,TRBV10-3,TRBJ2-7,TGTGCCATCAGTGGAGGCGGGAGGGCCTACGAGCAGTACTTC,CAISGGGRAYEQYF
-,TRBD2,TRBV9,TRBJ2-1,TGTGCCAGCAGCGTAGAGAGCGGGGGGTGGAATGAGCAGTTCTTC,CASSVESGGWNEQFF
-,TRBD1,TRBV4-1,TRBJ1-2,TGCGCCAGCAGCCGACAGGGGGCGGGAGGCTACACCTTC,CASSRQGAGGYTF
-,TRBD1,TRBV2,TRBJ2-2,TGTGCCAGCAGTGCGGGACAGGGGAGAAAGGACACCGGGGAGCTGTTTTTT,CASSAGQGRKDTGELFF
-,-,TRBV28,TRBJ2-7,TGTGCCAGCAGTCTTGGGGGACGGCCCCACGAGCAGTACTTC,CASSLGGRPHEQYF
-,TRBD1,TRBV19,TRBJ1-1,TGTGCCAGTTCCGAACAGGGGGCAAGGCACACTGAAGCTTTCTTT,CASSEQGARHTEAFF
-,-,TRBV30,TRBJ1-2,TGTGCCTGGAGTAGGAATTTACAGGGCGATGGCTACACCTTC,CAWSRNLQGDGYTF
-,-,TRBV10-3,TRBJ1-4,TGTGCCACCCATGGGGGTGAGGAAAAACTGTTTTTT,CATHGGEEKLFF
-,-,TRBV5-1,TRBJ2-5,TGCGCCAGCAGCTTGGGGGGGCTCCAAGAGACCCAGTACTTC,CASSLGGLQETQYF
-,-,TRBV4-1,TRBJ2-7,TGCGCCAGCAGCCAAGATGGTGGGCCCAACCCCATCTACGAGCAGTACTTC,CASSQDGGPNPIYEQYF
-,-,TRBV6-4,TRBJ2-3,TGTGCCAGCAGTGACCCGAGCGGGCCAGCGAAAGATACGCAGTATTTT,CASSDPSGPAKDTQYF
once,-,TRBV6-1,TRBJ1-2,TGTGCCAGCAGTGAACAGGGACACTATGGCTACACCTTC,CASSEQGHYGYTF
-,-,TRBV10-3,TRBJ1-3,TGTGCCATCAGTGGGGAGCCCGGAAACACCATATATTTT,CAISGEPGNTIYF
once,-,TRBV18,TRBJ2-7,TGTGCCAGCTCACCGTCCCGATACGAGCAGTACTTC,CASSPSRYEQYF
-,TRBD1,TRBV7-9,TRBJ1-5,TGTGCCAGCAGCCCTCGGACAGGGGGCCGTAATCAGCCCCAGCATTTT,CASSPRTGGRNQPQHF
-,-,TRBV28,TRBJ1-2,TGTGCCAGCAGCTACAATCAGGGTGGAGGTAACTATGGCTACACCTTC,CASSYNQGGGNYGYTF
-,-,TRBV6-5,TRBJ2-7,TGTGCCAGCAGTTATGGGTTGTACGAGCAGTACTTC,CASSYGLYEQYF
-,-,TRBV5-6,TRBJ1-1,TGTGCCAGCAGCGGGACAACGAACACTGAAGCTTTCTTT,CASSGTTNTEAFF
-,TRBD2,TRBV7-2,TRBJ2-3,TGTGCCAGCAGCTTAAGCGGGGGAGTCGGCACAGATACGCAGTATTTT,CASSLSGGVGTDTQYF
once,-,TRBV7-2,TRBJ2-3,TGTGCCAGCAGCTTGGCCTCCACAAACGCAGATACGCAGTATTTT,CASSLASTNADTQYF
-,-,TRBV11-2,TRBJ2-2,TGTGCCAGCAGCTTAGGGGCGTACACCGGGGAGCTGTTTTTT,CASSLGAYTGELFF
-,TRBD1,TRBV28,TRBJ1-2,TGTGCCAGCAGTCGAGCGGACAGGCGTGACTATGGCTACACCTTC,CASSRADRRDYGYTF
once,TRBD2,TRBV5-1,TRBJ2-1,TGCGCCAGCAGCATGGGACTAGCGGGGGGCAATGAGCAGTTCTTC,CASSMGLAGGNEQFF
-,-,TRBV7-9,TRBJ1-1,TGTGCCAGCAGCTTAGCGGGCAGCCACACTGAAGCTTTCTTT,CASSLAGSHTEAFF
-,TRBD2,TRBV7-2,TRBJ2-7,TGTGCCAGCAGCTTAGTAGTCGGCGGGGGGGCACAAACCTACGAGCAGTACTTC,CASSLVVGGGAQTYEQYF
-,-,TRBV27,TRBJ1-1,TGTGCCAGCAGGACGACGGGGAACACTGAAGCTTTCTTT,CASRTTGNTEAFF
-,TRBD2,TRBV7-9,TRBJ2-7,TGTGCCAGCAGCGGAGGGACTAGAGCCTACGAGCAGTACTTC,CASSGGTRAYEQYF
-,-,TRBV9,TRBJ2-5,TGTGCCAGCAGCGTAGCGGGGTGGGAGACCCAGTACTTC,CASSVAGWETQYF
-,-,TRBV28,TRBJ1-1,TGTGCCAGCAAGAGACCTGAACGGGGGACTGAAGCTTTCTTT,CASKRPERGTEAFF
once,-,TRBV30,TRBJ1-2,TGTGCCTGGATGGACAGCTTGAATTATGGCTACACCTTC,CAWMDSLNYGYTF
-,-,TRBV6-4,TRBJ2-7,TGTGCCAGCAGTGAATTTTGGGGTGGACGAGCCGAGCAGTACTTC,CASSEFWGGRAEQYF
-,TRBD2,TRBV5-1,TRBJ2-5,TGCGCCAGCAGCTTGGAGCGGACTAGCGGGGGCCAAGAGACCCAGTACTTC,CASSLERTSGGQETQYF
-,TRBD2,TRBV7-9,TRBJ2-1,TGTGCCAGCACTTGGGCGGGAGGGCTAAGTAATGAGCAGTTCTTC,CASTWAGGLSNEQFF
-,-,TRBV19,TRBJ1-2,TGTGCCAGTAGTATAGATCGAGAGGGAAACTATGGCTACACCTTC,CASSIDREGNYGYTF
-,-,TRBV30,TRBJ2-1,TGTGCCTCTAAATTGACGGTCCACAATGAGCAGTTCTTC,CASKLTVHNEQFF
-,-,TRBV6-6,TRBJ1-2,TGTGCCAGCAGAGAGGGGAAAGGGGTTAATGGCTACACCTTC,CASREGKGVNGYTF
-,-,TRBV6-1,TRBJ1-1,TGTGCCAGCAGTGTAGGCAGGGGCACTGAAGCTTTCTTT,CASSVGRGTEAFF
-,TRBD1,TRBV14,TRBJ1-2,TGTGCCAGCAGCCAAGATAGGGGGCTCAACTATGGCTACACCTTC,CASSQDRGLNYGYTF
-,-,TRBV10-3,TRBJ1-5,TGTGCCACCCGAGAGGGAAATCAGCCCCAGCATTTT,CATREGNQPQHF
-,-,TRBV7-9,TRBJ2-1,TGTGCCAGCAGCAAAACGGGGGGCCCCTTCTCCTACAATGAGCAGTTCTTC,CASSKTGGPFSYNEQFF
-,-,TRBV19,TRBJ2-1,TGTGCCAGTAGTATGGAGACAGCCCCCGGGTGGGCCTACAATGAGCAGTTCTTC,CASSMETAPGWAYNEQFF
-,-,TRBV10-1,TRBJ1-4,TGCGCCAGCATTCTGCCAACACGACTCCTTGAGGGAAAACTGTTTTTT,CASILPTRLLEGKLFF
-,-,TRBV7-2,TRBJ2-2,TGTGCCAGCAGCCCCCGGCTAGCGAGTCTGACCGGGGAGCTGTTTTTT,CASSPRLASLTGELFF
-,-,TRBV19,TRBJ1-2,TGTGCCAGTAGTATGTGGGGAACCGCCAACTATGGCTACACCTTC,CASSMWGTANYGYTF
-,TRBD1,TRBV28,TRBJ2-7,TGTGCCAGTCTGACAGGGTATAAGCAGTACTTC,CASLTGYKQYF
once,TRBD1,TRBV28,TRBJ1-1,TGTGCCAGCAGTGCGGGACAGCTGAACACTGAAGCTTTCTTT,CASSAGQLNTEAFF
once,TRBD2,TRBV5-1,TRBJ2-4,TGCGCCAGCAGCTTGGGACTAGCGGGAGGGCCTCTAGCCAAAAACATTCAGTACTTC,CASSLGLAGGPLAKNIQYF
-,TRBD2,TRBV9,TRBJ2-7,TGTGCCAGCAGCCTCGGGACTAGGGCCGAGCAGTACTTC,CASSLGTRAEQYF